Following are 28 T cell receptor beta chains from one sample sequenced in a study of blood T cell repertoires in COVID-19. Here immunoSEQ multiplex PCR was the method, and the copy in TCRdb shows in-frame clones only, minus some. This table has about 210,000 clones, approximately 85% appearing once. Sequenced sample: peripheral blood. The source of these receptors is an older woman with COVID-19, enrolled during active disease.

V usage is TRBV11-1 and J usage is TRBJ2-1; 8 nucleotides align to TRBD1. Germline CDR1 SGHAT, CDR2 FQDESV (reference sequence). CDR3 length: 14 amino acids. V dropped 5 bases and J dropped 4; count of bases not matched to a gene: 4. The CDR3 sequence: CASSRRTGYNEQFF. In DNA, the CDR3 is TGTGCCAGCAGCCGACGGACAGGGTACAATGAGCAGTTCTTC.

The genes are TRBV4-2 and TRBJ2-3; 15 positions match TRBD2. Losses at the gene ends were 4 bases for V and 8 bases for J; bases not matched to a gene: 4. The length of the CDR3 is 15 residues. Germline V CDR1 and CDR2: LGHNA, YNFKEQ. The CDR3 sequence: CASSPGLAGGVTQYF. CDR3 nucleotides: TGTGCCAGCAGCCCCGGACTAGCGGGGGGGGTTACGCAGTATTTT.

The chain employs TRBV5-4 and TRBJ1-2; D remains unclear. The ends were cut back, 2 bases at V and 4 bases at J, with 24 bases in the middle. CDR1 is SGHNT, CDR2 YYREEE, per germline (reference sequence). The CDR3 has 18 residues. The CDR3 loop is CASSFPRTELGAGYGYTF. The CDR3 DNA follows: TGTGCCAGCAGCTTCCCTAGAACCGAACTGGGAGCTGGCTATGGCTACACCTTC. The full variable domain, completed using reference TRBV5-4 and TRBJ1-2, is ETGVTQSPTHLIKTRGQQVTLRCSSQSGHNTVSWYQQALGQGPQFIFQYYREEENGRGNFPPRFSGLQFPNYSSELNVNALELDDSALYLCASSFPRTELGAGYGYTFGSGTRLTVV.

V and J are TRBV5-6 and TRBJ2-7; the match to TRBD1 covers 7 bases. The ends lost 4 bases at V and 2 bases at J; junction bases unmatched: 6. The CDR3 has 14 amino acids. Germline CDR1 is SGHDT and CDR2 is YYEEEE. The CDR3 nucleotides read TGTGCCAGCAGCACGACAGGGAATCCCTACGAGCAGTACTTC. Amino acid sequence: CASSTTGNPYEQYF.

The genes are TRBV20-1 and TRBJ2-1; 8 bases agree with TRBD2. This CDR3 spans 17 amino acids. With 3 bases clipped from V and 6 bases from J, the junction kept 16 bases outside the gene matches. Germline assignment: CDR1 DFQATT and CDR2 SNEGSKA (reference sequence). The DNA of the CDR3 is TGCAGTGCTAGTTCGAAGCTAGCGGGCTTCATTCTCAATGAGCAGTTCTTC. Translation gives CSASSKLAGFILNEQFF.

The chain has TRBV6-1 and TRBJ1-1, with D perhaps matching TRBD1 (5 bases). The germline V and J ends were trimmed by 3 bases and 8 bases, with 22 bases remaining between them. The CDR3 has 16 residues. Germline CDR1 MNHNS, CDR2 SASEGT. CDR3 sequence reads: CASSELVGGGSIEAFF. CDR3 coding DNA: TGTGCCAGCAGTGAGTTGGTCGGGGGAGGAAGTATAGAAGCTTTCTTT.

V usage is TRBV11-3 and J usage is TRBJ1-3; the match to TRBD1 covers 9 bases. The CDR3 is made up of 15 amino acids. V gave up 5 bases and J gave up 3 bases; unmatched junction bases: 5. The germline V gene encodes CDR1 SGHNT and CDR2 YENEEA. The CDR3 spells CASSVQGAFGNTIYF. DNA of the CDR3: TGTGCCAGCAGCGTACAGGGGGCATTTGGAAACACCATATATTTT.

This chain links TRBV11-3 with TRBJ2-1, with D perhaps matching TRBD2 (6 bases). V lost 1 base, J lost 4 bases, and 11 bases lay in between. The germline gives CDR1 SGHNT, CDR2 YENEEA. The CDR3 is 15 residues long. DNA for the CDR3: TGTGCCAGCAGCTTAGGTGGGGGGAGGTACAATGAGCAGTTCTTC. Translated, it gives CASSLGGGRYNEQFF.

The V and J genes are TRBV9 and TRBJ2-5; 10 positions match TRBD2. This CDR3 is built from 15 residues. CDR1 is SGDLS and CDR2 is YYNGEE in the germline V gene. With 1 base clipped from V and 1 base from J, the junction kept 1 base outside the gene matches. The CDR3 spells CASSVTSGTQETQYF. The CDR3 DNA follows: TGTGCCAGCAGCGTAACTAGCGGGACCCAAGAGACCCAGTACTTC.

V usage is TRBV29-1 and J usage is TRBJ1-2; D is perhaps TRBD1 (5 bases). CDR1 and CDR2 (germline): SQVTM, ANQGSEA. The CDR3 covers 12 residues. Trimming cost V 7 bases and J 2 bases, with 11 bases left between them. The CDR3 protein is CSAADTNYGYTF. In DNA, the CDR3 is TGCAGCGCTGCGGACACCAACTATGGCTACACCTTC.

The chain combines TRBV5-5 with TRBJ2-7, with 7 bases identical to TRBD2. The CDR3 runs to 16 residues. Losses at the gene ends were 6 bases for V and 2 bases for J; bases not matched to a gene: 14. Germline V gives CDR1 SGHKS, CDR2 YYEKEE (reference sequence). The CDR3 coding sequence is TGTGCCAGCACCTTCGGGGCTAGCGGACCAACCTACGAGCAGTACTTC. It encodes CASTFGASGPTYEQYF.

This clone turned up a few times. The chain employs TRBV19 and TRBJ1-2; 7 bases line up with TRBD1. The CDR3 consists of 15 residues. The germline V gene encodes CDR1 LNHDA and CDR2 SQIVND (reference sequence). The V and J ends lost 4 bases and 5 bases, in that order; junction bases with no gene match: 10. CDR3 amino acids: CASSTLSTGRYGYTF. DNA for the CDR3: TGTGCCAGTAGTACCCTCTCGACAGGGAGGTATGGCTACACCTTC.

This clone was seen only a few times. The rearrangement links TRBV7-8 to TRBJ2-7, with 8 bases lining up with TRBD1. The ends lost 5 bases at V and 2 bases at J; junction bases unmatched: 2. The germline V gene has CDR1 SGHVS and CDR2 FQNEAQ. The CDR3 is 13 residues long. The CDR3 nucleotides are TGTGCCAGCAGCCTGGACAGGGCCTACGAGCAGTACTTC. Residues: CASSLDRAYEQYF.

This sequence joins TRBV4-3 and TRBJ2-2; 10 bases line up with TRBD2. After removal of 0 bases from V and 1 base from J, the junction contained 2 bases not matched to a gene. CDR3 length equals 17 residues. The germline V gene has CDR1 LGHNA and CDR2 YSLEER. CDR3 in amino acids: CASSQEPSGRNTGELFF. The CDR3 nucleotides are TGCGCCAGCAGCCAAGAGCCTAGCGGGAGGAACACCGGGGAGCTGTTTTTT.

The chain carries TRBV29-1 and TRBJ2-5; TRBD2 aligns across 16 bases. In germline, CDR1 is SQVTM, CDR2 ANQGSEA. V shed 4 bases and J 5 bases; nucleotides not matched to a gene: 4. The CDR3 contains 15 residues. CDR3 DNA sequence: TGCAGCGTTGTGGGACTAGCGGGGGGGCCCGAGACCCAGTACTTC. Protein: CSVVGLAGGPETQYF. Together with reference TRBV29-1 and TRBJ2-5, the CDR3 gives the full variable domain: SAVISQKPSRDICQRGTSLTIQCQVDSQVTMMFWYRQQPGQSLTLIATANQGSEATYESGFVIDKFPISRPNLTFSTLTVSNMSPEDSSIYLCSVVGLAGGPETQYFGPGTRLLVL.

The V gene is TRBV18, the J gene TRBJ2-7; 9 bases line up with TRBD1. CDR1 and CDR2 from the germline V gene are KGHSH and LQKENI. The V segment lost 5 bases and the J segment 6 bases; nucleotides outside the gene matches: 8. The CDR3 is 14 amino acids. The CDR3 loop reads CASSWTGVGSEQYF. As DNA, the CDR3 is TGTGCCAGCTCATGGACAGGGGTCGGGAGCGAGCAGTACTTC.

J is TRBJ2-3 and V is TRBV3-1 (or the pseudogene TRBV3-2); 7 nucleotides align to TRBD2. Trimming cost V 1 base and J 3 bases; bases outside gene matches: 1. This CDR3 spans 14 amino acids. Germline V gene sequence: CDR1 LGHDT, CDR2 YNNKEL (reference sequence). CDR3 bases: TGTGCCAGCAGCCAAGCTAGCGGTACAGATACGCAGTATTTT. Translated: CASSQASGTDTQYF.

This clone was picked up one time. In DNA form, the CDR3 reads TGTGCCAGCAGTTACTCGAGTGGCAGGGGAGATCAGCCCCAGCATTTT. Amino acid sequence: CASSYSSGRGDQPQHF. The rearrangement uses TRBV6-5 and TRBJ1-5; D may be TRBD1 (6 bases). Germline CDR1 is MNHEY and CDR2 is SVGAGI. V lost 0 bases and J 5 bases, leaving 14 bases between the germline ends. The CDR3 has 16 amino acids.

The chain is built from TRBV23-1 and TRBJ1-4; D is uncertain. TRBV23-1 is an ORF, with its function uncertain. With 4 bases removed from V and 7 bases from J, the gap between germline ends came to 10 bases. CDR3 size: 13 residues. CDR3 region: CASSLIGSEKLFF. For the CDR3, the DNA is TGCGCCAGCAGTCTGATTGGTAGTGAAAAACTGTTTTTT.

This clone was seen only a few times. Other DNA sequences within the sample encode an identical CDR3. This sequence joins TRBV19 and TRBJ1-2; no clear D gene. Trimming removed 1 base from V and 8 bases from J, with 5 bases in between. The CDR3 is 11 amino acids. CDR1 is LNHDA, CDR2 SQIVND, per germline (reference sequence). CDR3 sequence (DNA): TGTGCCAGTAGTATAGCGGAGGGCTACACCTTC. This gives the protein CASSIAEGYTF.

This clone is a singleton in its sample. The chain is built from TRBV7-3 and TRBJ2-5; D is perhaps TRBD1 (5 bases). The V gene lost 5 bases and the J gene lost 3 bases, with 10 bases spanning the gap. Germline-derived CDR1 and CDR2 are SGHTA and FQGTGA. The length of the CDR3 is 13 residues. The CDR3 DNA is TGTGCCAGCAGCCCACCGACAGAAGAGACCCAGTACTTC. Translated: CASSPPTEETQYF.

The CDR3 DNA is TGTGCCAGCGGGGCGGTTTCCTACAATGAGCAGTTCTTC. Protein: CASGAVSYNEQFF. The genes are TRBV7-2 and TRBJ2-1, with D possibly matching TRBD1 (5 bases). This CDR3 is built from 13 residues. CDR1 and CDR2 (germline): SGHTA, FQGNSA. The V and J ends lost 8 bases and 1 base respectively, with 9 bases between them.

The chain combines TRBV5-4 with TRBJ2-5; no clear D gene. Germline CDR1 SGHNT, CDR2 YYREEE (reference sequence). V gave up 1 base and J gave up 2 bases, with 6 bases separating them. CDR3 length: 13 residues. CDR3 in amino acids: CASSLQAQETQYF. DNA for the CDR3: TGTGCCAGCAGCTTGCAGGCACAAGAGACCCAGTACTTC.

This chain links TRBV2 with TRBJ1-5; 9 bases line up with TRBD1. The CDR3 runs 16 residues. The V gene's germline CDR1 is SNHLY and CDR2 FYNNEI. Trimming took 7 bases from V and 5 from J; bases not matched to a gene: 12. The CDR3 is CASKPNRGRRDQPQHF. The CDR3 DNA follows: TGTGCCAGCAAACCGAACAGGGGGCGCAGGGATCAGCCCCAGCATTTT.

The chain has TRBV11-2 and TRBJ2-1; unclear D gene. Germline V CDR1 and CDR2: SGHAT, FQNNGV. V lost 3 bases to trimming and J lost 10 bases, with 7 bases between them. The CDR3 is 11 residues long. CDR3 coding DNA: TGTGCCAGCAGCTTTGGAGCGGAGCAGTTCTTC. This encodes CASSFGAEQFF.

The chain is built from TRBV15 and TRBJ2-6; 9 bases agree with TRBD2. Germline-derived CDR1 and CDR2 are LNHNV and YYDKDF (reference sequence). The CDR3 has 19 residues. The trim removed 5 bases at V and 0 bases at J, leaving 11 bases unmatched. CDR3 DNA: TGTGCCACCAGCCTCGACCGACTAGCGGTAGGCTCTGGGGCCAACGTCCTGACTTTC. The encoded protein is CATSLDRLAVGSGANVLTF. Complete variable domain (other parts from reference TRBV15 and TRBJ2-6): DAMVIQNPRYQVTQFGKPVTLSCSQTLNHNVMYWYQQKSSQAPKLLFHYYDKDFNNEADTPDNFQSRRPNTSFCFLDIRSPGLGDTAMYLCATSLDRLAVGSGANVLTFGAGSRLTVL.

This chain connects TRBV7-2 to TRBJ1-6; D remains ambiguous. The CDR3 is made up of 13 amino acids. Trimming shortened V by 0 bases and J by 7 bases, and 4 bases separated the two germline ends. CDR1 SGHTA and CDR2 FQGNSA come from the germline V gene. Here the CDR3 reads CASSLAENSPLHF. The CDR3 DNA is TGTGCCAGCAGCTTAGCAGAGAATTCACCCCTCCACTTT.

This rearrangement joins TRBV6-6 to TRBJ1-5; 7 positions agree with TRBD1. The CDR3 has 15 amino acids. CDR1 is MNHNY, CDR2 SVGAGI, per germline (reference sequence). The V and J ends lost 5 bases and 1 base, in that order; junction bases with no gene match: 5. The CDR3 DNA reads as TGTGCCAGCAGTCGATCGGACAGGAGCAATCAGCCCCAGCATTTT. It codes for CASSRSDRSNQPQHF.